The 25 T cell receptor beta chains in this list originate from one sample, sequenced in a study of T cell repertoires in cytomegalovirus infection. TCRdb used MiXCR to reprocess the reads, holding one entry per CDR3 protein. The sample lists hundreds of thousands of distinct CDR3 sequences, approximately 31% occurring once. The sample consisted of PBMCs. The receptors here all came from a human donor in good health (CMV status not recorded). Some clones in this sample may be carry-over from other donors' samples.

This clonotype showed up many times. CDR3 sequence reads: CASSYGPYGYTF. CDR3 DNA sequence: TGTGCCAGCAGTTACGGACCCTATGGCTACACCTTC. The chain joins TRBV6-2 or TRBV6-3 to TRBJ1-2, with D unclear. Germline lookup yields CDR1 MNHEY and CDR2 SVGEGT. This CDR3 is 12 amino acids long. V gave up 2 bases and J gave up 4 bases, with 5 bases separating them.

This chain connects TRBV18 to TRBJ1-2; D ambiguous. Germline CDR1 is KGHSH and CDR2 is LQKENI. The V gene lost 2 bases and the J gene lost 3 bases, with 13 bases spanning the gap. The CDR3 extends over 15 amino acids. The CDR3 sequence: CASSPVPDPDYGYTF. The CDR3 region has the DNA TGTGCCAGCTCACCAGTCCCCGATCCTGACTATGGCTACACCTTC. The full variable domain, with the rest looked up from reference TRBV18 and TRBJ1-2, is NAGVMQNPRHLVRRRGQEARLRCSPMKGHSHVYWYRQLPEEGLKFMVYLQKENIIDESGMPKERFSAEFPKEGPSILRIQQVVRGDSAAYFCASSPVPDPDYGYTFGSGTRLTVV.

The genes are TRBV12-3 or TRBV12-4 and TRBJ2-1; 11 positions match TRBD2. This CDR3 contains 17 residues. Trimming cost V 2 bases and J 8 bases; bases outside gene matches: 11. The CDR3 DNA reads TGTGCCAGCAGTTTATTTTCTAGCGGGGGGCAATATGATGAGCAGTTCTTC. This codes for CASSLFSSGGQYDEQFF.

This clonotype came up many times. This chain joins TRBV7-6 and TRBJ2-3; 8 bases are shared with TRBD2. Germline loops: CDR1 SGHVS, CDR2 FNYEAQ. The CDR3 spans 18 residues. The junction had 9 bases not matched to a gene; V was cut back by 1 base and J by 0 bases. CDR3 loop: CASSLGPTGTRSTDTQYF. CDR3 in DNA: TGTGCCAGCAGCTTAGGCCCCACCGGGACTAGAAGCACAGATACGCAGTATTTT.

This clonotype was picked up a small number of times. The V gene is TRBV20-1, the J gene TRBJ2-1, with TRBD2 matching 10 bases. This CDR3 is 15 amino acids long. With V trimmed by 3 bases and J by 6 bases, 8 bases remained unmatched. The V gene's germline CDR1 is DFQATT and CDR2 SNEGSKA (reference sequence). The CDR3 is CSARDSGGPGNEQFF. The CDR3 DNA sequence: TGCAGTGCTAGGGATAGCGGGGGGCCGGGCAATGAGCAGTTCTTC.

The V and J genes are TRBV20-1 and TRBJ2-1; TRBD1 aligns across 8 bases. Germline values: CDR1 DFQATT, CDR2 SNEGSKA (reference sequence). V shed 5 bases and J 9 bases; nucleotides not matched to a gene: 12. This CDR3 has 14 residues. The CDR3 region is CSAPVRDRFGEQFF. CDR3 in DNA: TGCAGTGCTCCAGTACGGGACAGGTTTGGTGAGCAGTTCTTC.

Here the CDR3 reads CASSLGQDAQETQYF. In DNA, the CDR3 is TGTGCCAGCAGCCTAGGACAGGATGCACAAGAGACCCAGTACTTC. This rearrangement joins TRBV5-5 to TRBJ2-5; TRBD1 agrees at 7 bases. Germline V gene sequence: CDR1 SGHKS, CDR2 YYEKEE (reference sequence). The V segment lost 4 bases and the J segment 2 bases; nucleotides outside the gene matches: 8. There are 15 residues in the CDR3. Full variable domain (rest looked up from reference TRBV5-5 and TRBJ2-5): DAGVTQSPTHLIKTRGQQVTLRCSPISGHKSVSWYQQVLGQGPQFIFQYYEKEERGRGNFPDRFSARQFPNYSSELNVNALLLGDSALYLCASSLGQDAQETQYFGPGTRLLVL.

This rearrangement joins TRBV15 to TRBJ2-5; no clear D gene. This CDR3 contains 12 residues. V lost 5 bases and J lost 4, with 8 bases in between. The germline CDR1 and CDR2 sequences are LNHNV and YYDKDF (reference sequence). This chain's CDR3 is CATSEEGETQYF. The CDR3 region has the DNA TGTGCCACCAGCGAGGAAGGAGAGACCCAGTACTTC. The full variable domain, its missing parts supplied by reference TRBV15 and TRBJ2-5, is DAMVIQNPRYQVTQFGKPVTLSCSQTLNHNVMYWYQQKSSQAPKLLFHYYDKDFNNEADTPDNFQSRRPNTSFCFLDIRSPGLGDTAMYLCATSEEGETQYFGPGTRLLVL.

This clonotype has more than one count but fewer than ten. The rearrangement joins TRBV2 to TRBJ2-3, with TRBD2 matching over 15 bases. The junction had 12 bases not matched to a gene; V was cut back by 10 bases and J by 1 base. Germline V lookup: CDR1 SNHLY, CDR2 FYNNEI. The CDR3 extends over 18 amino acids. The CDR3, as DNA: TGTGCCACGCCCGGAGGACTAGCGGGGGGGCGAGGCACAGATACGCAGTATTTT. Its protein product is CATPGGLAGGRGTDTQYF.

The genes are TRBV11-2 and TRBJ2-5, with 9 bases lining up with TRBD1. Losses at the gene ends were 5 bases for V and 1 base for J; bases not matched to a gene: 17. The CDR3 sequence is 19 residues long. CDR1 and CDR2 (germline): SGHAT, FQNNGV. CDR3 coding DNA: TGTGCCAGCAGCCCCCAGTTTGGACAGGGGCCAAACCTCCAAGAGACCCAGTACTTC. This translates into CASSPQFGQGPNLQETQYF. Complete variable domain (other parts from reference TRBV11-2 and TRBJ2-5): EAGVAQSPRYKIIEKRQSVAFWCNPISGHATLYWYQQILGQGPKLLIQFQNNGVVDDSQLPKDRFSAERLKGVDSTLKIQPAKLEDSAVYLCASSPQFGQGPNLQETQYFGPGTRLLVL.

In its sample, this clonotype was seen once. CDR3 bases: TGTGCCAGCAGCTTAGCGGAGGACGGGGGAAACTATGGCTACACCTTC. The encoded protein is CASSLAEDGGNYGYTF. The V and J genes are TRBV7-6 and TRBJ1-2; TRBD1 might be the D (5 bases). The CDR3 is made up of 16 amino acids. Trimming removed 0 bases from V and 2 bases from J, with 13 bases in between. The germline CDR1 and CDR2 sequences are SGHVS and FNYEAQ.

CDR3 in amino acids: CSARALERGGRPYEQYF. The CDR3 region has the DNA TGCAGTGCTAGAGCCCTCGAGCGGGGGGGCCGGCCCTACGAGCAGTACTTC. The chain links TRBV20-1 to TRBJ2-7, with 10 bases matching TRBD2. CDR3 length equals 17 residues. V shed 1 base and J 2 bases; nucleotides not matched to a gene: 11. Per germline, CDR1 DFQATT and CDR2 SNEGSKA (reference sequence).

About this clonotype itself: This could be a read error, since a much larger clone is one nucleotide away. The J gene is TRBJ2-3, the V gene TRBV12-3 or TRBV12-4; possibly TRBD1 for D (6 bases). The CDR3 has 16 amino acids. Trimming pared 6 bases from V and 0 bases from J, leaving 16 bases between. As DNA, the CDR3 is TGTGCCAGCAGCCGCCCCGACAGGTCGAGCACAGATACGCAGTATTTT. Its protein product is CASSRPDRSSTDTQYF.

The chain combines TRBV30 with TRBJ1-2; possibly TRBD1 for D (6 bases). Germline CDR1 GTSNPN, CDR2 SVGIG (reference sequence). The germline V and J ends were trimmed by 4 bases and 8 bases, with 20 bases remaining between them. This CDR3 has 14 residues. The CDR3 bases are TGTGCCTGGACAGACGGGGGCGCGTTTCGCGGCTACACCTTC. Translated, it gives CAWTDGGAFRGYTF.

This clonotype has only a few counts. The rearrangement links TRBV2 to TRBJ1-2, with D hard to call. CDR3 length: 15 residues. The V gene lost 2 bases and the J gene lost 6 bases, with 16 bases spanning the gap. Germline values: CDR1 SNHLY, CDR2 FYNNEI. CDR3 loop: CASSENRATSDGYTF. The CDR3 nucleotides read TGTGCCAGCAGTGAAAATCGGGCAACCTCCGATGGCTACACCTTC.

This clonotype was counted between two and nine times. The gene calls are TRBV7-6 and TRBJ2-1; the D call may be TRBD1 or TRBD2 (6 bases each). V lost 2 bases and J 5 bases, leaving 10 bases between the germline ends. The CDR3 consists of 14 residues. Germline-derived CDR1 and CDR2 are SGHVS and FNYEAQ. CDR3: CASSLRGQDNEQFF. Written as DNA, the CDR3 is TGTGCCAGCAGCTTACGGGGGCAAGACAATGAGCAGTTCTTC.

The chain combines TRBV10-3 with TRBJ2-7; 9 nucleotides match TRBD2. Trimming at V came to 7 bases and at J to 6 bases, leaving 16 bases not matched to a gene. The germline gives CDR1 ENHRY, CDR2 SYGVKD. There are 16 residues in the CDR3. Here the CDR3 DNA reads TGTGCCATCAACTATGGCGGGGGGGCCCAATCAGGCGAGCAGTACTTC. As protein: CAINYGGGAQSGEQYF.

There are many counts of this clonotype. This rearrangement joins TRBV19 to TRBJ1-5, with D unclear. The V and J ends lost 3 bases and 3 bases respectively, with 9 bases between them. The CDR3 runs 14 residues. The germline gives CDR1 LNHDA, CDR2 SQIVND (reference sequence). CDR3 amino acids: CASSMGQNNQPQHF. The CDR3 DNA is TGTGCCAGTAGTATGGGCCAGAACAATCAGCCCCAGCATTTT.

This sequence joins TRBV6-2 or TRBV6-3 and TRBJ2-4; 9 bases map to TRBD1. The CDR3 consists of 15 residues. V shed 2 bases, J shed 7 bases, and the junction held 6 bases outside the gene matches. The V gene's germline CDR1 is MNHEY and CDR2 SVGEGT. CDR3 DNA sequence: TGTGCCAGCAGTTACGGGACAGGGAATTCTAACATTCAGTACTTC. Translating gives CASSYGTGNSNIQYF.

The chain combines TRBV6-5 with TRBJ2-1; D is perhaps TRBD2 (5 bases). The V end lost 4 bases, the J end lost 0 bases, and 13 bases lay between the germline ends. The CDR3 spans 16 residues. Germline V CDR1 and CDR2: MNHEY, SVGAGI. The CDR3 is CASSFISVSSYNEQFF. The CDR3 DNA sequence: TGTGCCAGCAGTTTCATTAGCGTTAGCTCCTACAATGAGCAGTTCTTC.

This clonotype came up a few times. The chain uses TRBV7-3 and TRBJ2-2; D is possibly TRBD1 (6 bases). Germline CDR1 SGHTA, CDR2 FQGTGA. This CDR3 is built from 15 residues. V lost 1 base and J lost 5, with 11 bases in between. CDR3 sequence (DNA): TGTGCCAGCAGCTTAATACAGGGTGGGACCGGGGAGCTGTTTTTT. Amino acids: CASSLIQGGTGELFF.

The rearrangement links TRBV2 to TRBJ2-5, with D unresolved. V lost 4 bases and J 1 base, leaving 7 bases between the germline ends. This CDR3 comprises 13 residues. Looked up from germline, CDR1 is SNHLY and CDR2 is FYNNEI. The CDR3 sequence is CASSAWAQETQYF. In DNA form, the CDR3 reads TGTGCCAGCAGTGCCTGGGCCCAAGAGACCCAGTACTTC.

This rearrangement joins TRBV12-3 or TRBV12-4 to TRBJ2-1; 9 positions match TRBD2. V was pared by 5 bases and J by 9 bases, with 8 bases of the junction left unmatched. The CDR3 is made up of 14 amino acids. The CDR3 DNA is TGTGCCAGCAGTAGATTTGCGGGGGGGATTGAGCAGTTCTTC. Its protein is CASSRFAGGIEQFF.

This clonotype came up a few times. As DNA, the CDR3 is TGTGCCAGCAGCTTAGGACCCCCTGACGGCGGGGAGCAGTACTTC. Amino acid sequence: CASSLGPPDGGEQYF. The chain has TRBV7-9 and TRBJ2-7; weak D call: TRBD2 (5 bases). The V end lost 1 base, the J end lost 7 bases, and 17 bases lay between the germline ends. The CDR3 is 15 residues long. CDR1 and CDR2 from the germline V gene are SEHNR and FQNEAQ (reference sequence).

The rearrangement links TRBV5-4 to TRBJ2-3, with a tentative D call TRBD2 (7 bases). The CDR3 is 15 amino acids. Germline V lookup: CDR1 SGHNT, CDR2 YYREEE (reference sequence). Trimming took off 4 bases at V and 2 bases at J, with 14 bases between the two ends. Here the CDR3 DNA reads TGTGCCAGCAGCCAGGGAGGGACAACCACAGATACGCAGTATTTT. Translated, it gives CASSQGGTTTDTQYF.